A single sample gave rise to the 3 T cell receptor beta chains below, sequenced in a study of shared clonotypes between healthy human individuals. CD45RO negativity and positive selection for CCR7 defined naive CD8 cells, a population that excluded terminally differentiated effector memory CD45RA+ cells. Libraries were prepared by immunoSEQ multiplex PCR; TCRdb keeps only in-frame clonotypes and omits some of them. The data show 550,000 to 750,000 clones, 92% seen once. Sequencing was carried out using naive CD8+ T cells sorted from blood. These receptors came from a man aged 25 to 40 in good health.

The genes are TRBV4-1 and TRBJ2-5; 9 nucleotides line up with TRBD1. J was trimmed by 5 bases and V by 3 bases; bases with no gene match: 10. The CDR3 length is 16 residues. From germline, CDR1 is MGHRA and CDR2 YSYEKL. In DNA form, the CDR3 reads TGCGCCAGCAGCCAGGAAAACAGGGGGCTTTTGGAGACCCAGTACTTC. Translated, it gives CASSQENRGLLETQYF.

The chain links TRBV23-1 to TRBJ2-4; 7 bases are shared with TRBD1. TRBV23-1 is marked as an open reading frame, function uncertain. This CDR3 has 20 amino acids. V shed 3 bases, J shed 0 bases, and the junction held 17 bases outside the gene matches. CDR3 sequence reads: CASSHPTGVRIERAKNIQYF. The CDR3, as DNA: TGCGCCAGCAGTCACCCAACAGGGGTCCGAATTGAAAGAGCCAAAAACATTCAGTACTTC.

This chain joins TRBV7-6 and TRBJ2-6; possibly TRBD1 for D (5 bases). Germline CDR1 and CDR2: SGHVS and FNYEAQ. The CDR3 has 15 amino acids. V was cut by 6 bases and J by 0 bases, with 9 bases left in between. The CDR3 DNA reads TGTGCCAGCAGTTACCAGGGCTCTGGGGCCAACGTCCTGACTTTC. It is translated as CASSYQGSGANVLTF.